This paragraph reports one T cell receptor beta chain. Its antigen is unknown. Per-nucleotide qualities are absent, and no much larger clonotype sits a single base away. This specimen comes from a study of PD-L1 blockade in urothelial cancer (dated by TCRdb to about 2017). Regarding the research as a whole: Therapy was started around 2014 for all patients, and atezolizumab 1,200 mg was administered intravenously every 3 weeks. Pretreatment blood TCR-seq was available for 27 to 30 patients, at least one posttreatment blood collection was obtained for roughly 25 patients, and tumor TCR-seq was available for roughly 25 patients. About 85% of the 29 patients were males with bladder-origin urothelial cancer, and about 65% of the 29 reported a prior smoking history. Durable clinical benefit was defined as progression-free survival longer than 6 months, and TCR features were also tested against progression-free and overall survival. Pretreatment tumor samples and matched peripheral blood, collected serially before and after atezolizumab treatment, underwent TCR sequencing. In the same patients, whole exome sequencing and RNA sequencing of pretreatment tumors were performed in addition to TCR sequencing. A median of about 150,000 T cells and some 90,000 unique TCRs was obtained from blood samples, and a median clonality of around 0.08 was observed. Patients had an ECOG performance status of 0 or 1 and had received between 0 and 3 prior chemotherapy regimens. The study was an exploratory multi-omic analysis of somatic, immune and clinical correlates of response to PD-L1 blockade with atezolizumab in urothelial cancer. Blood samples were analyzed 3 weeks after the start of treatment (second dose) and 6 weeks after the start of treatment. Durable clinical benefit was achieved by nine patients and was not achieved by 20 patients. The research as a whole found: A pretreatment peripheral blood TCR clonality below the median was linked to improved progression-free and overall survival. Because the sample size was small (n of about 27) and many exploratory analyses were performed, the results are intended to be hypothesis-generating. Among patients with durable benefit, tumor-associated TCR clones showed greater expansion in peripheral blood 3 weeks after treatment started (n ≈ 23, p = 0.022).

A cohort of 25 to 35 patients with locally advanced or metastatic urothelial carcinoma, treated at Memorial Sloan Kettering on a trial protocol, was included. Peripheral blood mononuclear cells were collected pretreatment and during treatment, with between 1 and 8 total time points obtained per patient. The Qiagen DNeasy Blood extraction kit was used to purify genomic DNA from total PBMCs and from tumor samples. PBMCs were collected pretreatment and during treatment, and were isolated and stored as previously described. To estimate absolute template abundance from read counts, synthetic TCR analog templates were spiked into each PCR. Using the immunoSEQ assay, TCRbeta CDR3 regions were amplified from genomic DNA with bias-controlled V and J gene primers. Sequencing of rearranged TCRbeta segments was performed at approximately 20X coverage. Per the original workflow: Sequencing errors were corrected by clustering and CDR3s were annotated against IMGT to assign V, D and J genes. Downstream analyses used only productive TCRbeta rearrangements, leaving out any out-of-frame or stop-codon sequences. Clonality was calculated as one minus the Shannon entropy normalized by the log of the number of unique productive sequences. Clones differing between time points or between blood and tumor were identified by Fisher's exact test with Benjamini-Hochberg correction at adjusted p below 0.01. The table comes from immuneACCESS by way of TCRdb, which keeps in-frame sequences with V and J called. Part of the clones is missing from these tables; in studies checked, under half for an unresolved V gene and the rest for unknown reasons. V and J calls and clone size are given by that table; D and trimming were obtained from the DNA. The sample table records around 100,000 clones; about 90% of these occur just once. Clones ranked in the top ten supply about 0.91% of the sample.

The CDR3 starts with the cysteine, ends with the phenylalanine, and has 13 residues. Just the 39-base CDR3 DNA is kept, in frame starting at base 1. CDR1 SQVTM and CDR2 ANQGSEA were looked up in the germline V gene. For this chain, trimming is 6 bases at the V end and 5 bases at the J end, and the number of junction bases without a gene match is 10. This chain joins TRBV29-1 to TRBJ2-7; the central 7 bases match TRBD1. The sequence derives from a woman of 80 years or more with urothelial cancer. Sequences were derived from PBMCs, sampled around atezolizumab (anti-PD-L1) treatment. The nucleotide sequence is TGCAGCGTAGCCGGGACAGTCAGCAACGAGCAGTACTTC. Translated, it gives CSVAGTVSNEQYF.